This T cell receptor beta chain was observed in a study of blood T cells in healthy people across ages. Comments on this clonotype: Its antigen is unknown. Since a much larger clone is just one base distant, this may be a read error.

Germline V gives CDR1 SGHDT, CDR2 YYEEEE. Trimming took 9 bases from V and 4 from J; bases not matched to a gene: 12. The CDR3 covers 15 residues. Alongside a J-beta primer mix, a sample-barcoded 5' primer served in a second PCR lasting roughly 7 to 11 cycles. Each CDR3 protein gets one entry after TCRdb re-called the 5' RACE reads with MiXCR. The sample has 730,000 or so distinct CDR3 sequences; roughly two fifths are singletons. Points from the study as a whole: Not knowing donor CMV status may have confounded expanded clonotype changes.

The chain recombines TRBV5-6 with TRBJ2-5, with TRBD1 identical over 10 bases. Sequencing was performed on blood. This sequence was found in a woman aged 60 to 75 in good health. This CDR3 reads CANRVRQGAGETQYF. For the CDR3, the DNA is TGTGCCAACAGGGTTAGACAGGGGGCCGGAGAGACCCAGTACTTC.